The clone carrying this TCR beta chain was detected a few times. This entry belongs to a study of T cell changes during pregnancy in multiple sclerosis. The repertoire was sequenced with immunoSEQ multiplex PCR; TCRdb's copy has only in-frame clones and lacks some. The table lists under 70,000 clones, 85% to 95% of them singletons. V shed 7 bases, J shed 5 bases, and the junction held 5 bases outside the gene matches. The CDR3 is made up of 13 amino acids. Germline V gene lookup returns CDR1 SNHLY and CDR2 FYNNEI. This rearrangement joins TRBV2 to TRBJ1-5; 7 nucleotides line up with TRBD1. The sequence was obtained from a female donor in good health, enrolled as a control in a pregnancy study. The input for sequencing was peripheral blood, taken in the third trimester of pregnancy. The CDR3 sequence is CASIKDRDQPQHF. CDR3 sequence (DNA): TGTGCCAGCATCAAAGACAGGGATCAGCCCCAGCATTTT.